This T cell receptor beta chain was sequenced during a study of blood T cell repertoires in COVID-19 (dated by TCRdb to the early 2020s). Study-wide context: The collaborator samples originated in the United States, Italy and Spain and spanned the acute and convalescent phases of COVID-19. A de-identified subject ID, COVID-19 status, age in years and sex were almost always included in the sample metadata. The dataset comprised deeply sampled blood TCRbeta repertoires from subjects exposed to, actively infected with, or recovered from COVID-19. Samples were obtained from the ongoing ImmuneRACE study (first 160 participants) and from 1,254 subjects provided by 6 global collaborators. The material from the prospective study consisted of cDNA or gDNA derived from T cells, B-cell-depleted T cells, or PBMCs. The repertoires were made available in a free public database intended to serve as a resource for research on the immune response to SARS-CoV-2. Where available, HLA class I and class II types were taken from metadata supplied by the sample provider and were not determined by assay-based typing. Results the study describes overall, beyond this receptor: The quantity of clinical and demographic metadata differed by source and by participant and was supplied without curation.

Participants in the prospective study were enrolled through a virtual design, were aged roughly 18 to 100 years, and lived in under 25 United States geographic areas. To assign participants to cohorts, the prospective study relied on clinical history that participants themselves reported in a screening survey and a study questionnaire. ImmuneRACE Cohort 3 recovered participants were defined by two consecutive negative NP/OP PCR tests, healthcare professional clearance, or symptom resolution. Mobile phlebotomists in the prospective study collected whole blood, serum and a nasopharyngeal or oropharyngeal swab from every participant. Participants in the prospective study had the option to provide additional blood draws and questionnaires over a roughly two-month period. Before DNA extraction, blood samples from the prospective study were shipped at room temperature or frozen. TCRbeta CDR3 regions were amplified from genomic DNA using the immunoSEQ Assay, a bias-controlled multiplex PCR. As for how the authors treated the data: Nucleated cell counts per sample were estimated from amplification of reference gene primers within the assay. Sequence reads were collapsed and filtered to measure the absolute abundance of every unique TCRbeta CDR3 rearrangement. Productive Simpson clonality was computed per sample as the square root of Simpson's diversity index over productive rearrangements. Here the immuneACCESS table is served through TCRdb, limited to in-frame sequences with V and J called. Missing clones are a known gap in these copies; in checked studies unresolved V genes cover under half, and the rest lacks a known reason. V and J calls and clone size follow that table, whereas D and trimming were derived from the DNA. For this sample there are approximately 300,000 clones; more than 85% appear just once. The ten largest clones take up 15% to 20% of the sample.

In regard to this clone: Which antigen it targets is not known. Base-call qualities are not available, and no considerably larger clone is one nucleotide away.

Specimen: PBMCs or T cells enriched from blood (not recorded which). The TCR was taken from a young woman who had recovered from COVID-19.

The nucleotide sequence reads as follows: TGTGCCAGCTCACCTCGGCAGGCCTACTCTGGAAACACCATATATTTT. Translated, this gives CASSPRQAYSGNTIYF. The sequence links TRBV18 to TRBJ1-3; the D segment cannot be called with confidence. Trimming at the junction amounts to 3 bases on V and 0 bases on J, and the germline ends lie 12 bases apart. The CDR3 sequence holds 16 residues, the cysteine and phenylalanine included. Just CDR3 DNA is preserved here, 48 bases in frame from base 1. CDR1 and CDR2 were assigned from the germline V gene as KGHSH and LQKENI.